A single TCR beta chain is shown here with its context. Its antigen is unknown. No clone much larger than this one lies a single base away; base qualities are absent. Reading from cysteine to phenylalanine, the CDR3 counts 12 amino acids. Only the CDR3 DNA stays, 36 bases, in frame from base 1. The junction shows trimming of 6 bases on V and 9 bases on J, plus 12 bases between the germline ends. The germline V gene encodes CDR1 MNHEY and CDR2 SVGAGI. The source of the sample is a study of CD8 T cells in Susac syndrome (dated by TCRdb to between 2018 and 2020). Background for the entire study: Of the Susac syndrome patients who were sequenced, more than 5 had clinically active disease and roughly eight were in clinical remission. The study used repertoire sequencing to test whether antigen drove CD8+ T cell activation and differentiation in Susac syndrome. At blood withdrawal, Susac syndrome patients were therapy-naive, treated with corticosteroids (with IVIg additionally given to some), or treated with IVIg alone. The study compared CD8+ T cell repertoire clonality among 12 healthy donors, roughly 14 Susac syndrome patients and roughly 16 multiple sclerosis patients.

High-throughput TCR beta sequencing profiled peripheral blood CD8+ and CD4+ T cells from healthy donors, Susac syndrome patients and multiple sclerosis patients. The Susac syndrome patients fulfilled recently defined diagnostic criteria for definite or probable disease. CD8+ TEMRA cells were enriched by FACS, while bulk CD8+ and CD4+ T cells were purified by magnetic negative isolation. Blood was drawn into EDTA tubes, processed within 24 hours, and PBMCs were isolated by density gradient centrifugation. PBMCs intended for TCR sequencing were cryopreserved in liquid nitrogen and were subsequently thawed in a 37 degrees C water bath. The sorted or isolated CD4+, CD8+ and CD8+ TEMRA cells reached a purity of at least 90%. RNA was extracted using the RNeasy kit, and roughly 0.5 to 1 ug of the RNA was reverse transcribed with random hexamers. TCR beta CDR3 regions were amplified with the immunoSEQ multiplex PCR assay covering 54 Vbeta and 13 Jbeta segments. PCR amplification bias was corrected using a synthetic template baseline for primer optimization and computational correction. Under the source paper's analysis protocol: Reads were annotated to V, D and J genes according to IMGT and were analyzed with immunoSEQ Analyzer, with only productive sequences retained. Clonality was computed as one minus Shannon entropy normalized by log2 of the number of productive unique sequences. For each patient and control, public and private clones were evaluated among the 100 most prevalent clones. Clones were defined as Susac-specific if absent from the healthy and MS cohorts, from around 1,100 published viral clones and from other ImmuneACCESS disease sequences. In TCRdb, the public reads were trimmed at Q25 with fastp and aligned with MiXCR, with productive beta chains retained. For every CDR3 protein sequence, its rows merge into one entry that carries the most common genes and DNA. Clone size and V and J calls follow TCRdb, not the original study. Present in this sample are some 110,000 distinct CDR3 sequences, about 94% of which were seen just once. Around 0.28% of the sample is in the top ten clones.

Results the study describes overall, beyond this receptor: Susac syndrome CD8+ repertoires showed clonal expansion, highest in CD8+ TEMRA cells and greater in clinically active than remitting patients. The TCR sequencing and HLA analysis was acknowledged to have included a relatively small number of individuals. Sixteen and five Susac-specific public clones were found in the total CD8+ and CD8+ TEMRA repertoires, respectively.

Recombination joined TRBV6-5 with TRBJ1-5; a weak D assignment points to TRBD1 (6 bases agree). The material sequenced was CD8+ T cells from PBMCs. This clonotype originated in a human donor with Susac syndrome. CDR3 region: CASRTGSLPQHF. The DNA sequence is TGTGCCAGCAGGACAGGTTCATTGCCCCAGCATTTT.